This T cell receptor beta chain was profiled in a study of early T cells in non-severe SARS-CoV-2 infection. Each CDR3 protein is one row after TCRdb ran MiXCR on the 5' RACE reads. Here the sample spans roughly 17,000 distinct CDR3 sequences, about 5.5% being singletons. Of note for this clonotype: At one end, the junction sequence differs from germline, possibly due to a read error.

The length of the CDR3 is 14 residues. The V gene's germline CDR1 is SGHNT and CDR2 YYREEE (reference sequence). Input material: whole blood. The receptor was derived from an adult who was a healthcare worker with PCR-confirmed SARS-CoV-2 infection or an uninfected control (not recorded which). The genes are TRBV5-4 and TRBJ2-1; TRBD2 agrees at 8 bases. In DNA form, the CDR3 reads TGCGCCAGCAGCCTGAGCGGGAGAGACAATGAGCAGTTCTTC. It translates to CASSLSGRDNEQFF. The full variable domain, its missing parts supplied by reference TRBV5-4 and TRBJ2-1, is ETGVTQSPTHLIKTRGQQVTLRCSSQSGHNTVSWYQQALGQGPQFIFQYYREEENGRGNFPPRFSGLQFPNYSSELNVNALELDDSALYLCASSLSGRDNEQFFGPGTRLTVL.